Shown below are 15 T cell receptor beta chains from a single sample sequenced in a study of graft-versus-host responses after intestinal transplantation. Their antigen targets remain unknown. Only in-frame clones appear in the TCRdb table, and some are missing; sequencing was by immunoSEQ multiplex PCR. This sample has about 96,000 clones, with approximately 90% found just once. The sequences come from unstimulated CD4+ T cells sorted from spleen or lymph node cells, collected before intestinal transplant. These receptors all come from a human donor who received an intestinal transplant.

The count of this clone is one. The chain recombines TRBV14 with TRBJ2-1; 12 positions agree with TRBD2. Germline V gives CDR1 SGHDN, CDR2 FVKESK. V shed 2 bases and J 6 bases; nucleotides not matched to a gene: 5. The CDR3 is made up of 16 amino acids. The CDR3 DNA reads as TGTGCCAGCAGCCAATACGGACTAGCGGGGACCAATGAGCAGTTCTTC. Translating it yields CASSQYGLAGTNEQFF.

The table lists this clone with a count of one. The V gene is TRBV7-2, the J gene TRBJ2-3; 10 bases are a match to TRBD1. Losses at the gene ends were 6 bases for V and 6 bases for J; bases not matched to a gene: 12. From germline, CDR1 is SGHTA and CDR2 FQGNSA. The CDR3 length is 16 residues. CDR3 protein: CASSRNRDRGSDTQYF. The DNA of the CDR3 is TGTGCCAGCAGTCGTAACCGGGACAGGGGAAGCGATACGCAGTATTTT.

The chain links TRBV7-2 to TRBJ2-7; perhaps TRBD1 as D (9 bases). The V and J ends lost 4 bases and 2 bases respectively, with 15 bases between them. The CDR3 is 15 residues long. Germline loops: CDR1 SGHTA, CDR2 FQGNSA. CDR3 loop: CASSSGGTGPYEQYF. The DNA of the CDR3 is TGTGCCAGCAGCTCGGGGGGGACAGGGCCCTACGAGCAGTACTTC.

This sequence joins TRBV6-5 and TRBJ2-7; 9 positions agree with TRBD1. Unmatched junction bases numbered 6, after V lost 5 bases and J lost 4 bases. This CDR3 is 14 amino acids long. Germline CDR1 reads MNHEY; CDR2 reads SVGAGI. In DNA form, the CDR3 reads TGTGCCAGCAGTACGGACAGGGGATTATACGAGCAGTACTTC. Amino acid sequence: CASSTDRGLYEQYF.

The chain uses TRBV5-6 and TRBJ2-1; no firm D call. V shed 0 bases and J shed 4 bases, with 5 bases lying between them. The CDR3 has 13 residues. Germline CDR1 and CDR2: SGHDT and YYEEEE. The CDR3 DNA reads as TGTGCCAGCAGCTTGGCCTTGTACAATGAGCAGTTCTTC. The encoded protein is CASSLALYNEQFF.

This clone was counted a single time. The J gene is TRBJ2-1, the V gene TRBV28; D might be TRBD2 (6 bases). This CDR3 spans 13 amino acids. CDR1 and CDR2 (germline): MDHEN, SYDVKM. With 2 bases removed from V and 14 bases from J, the gap between germline ends came to 16 bases. CDR3 sequence: CASSLDAGTNEFF. CDR3 coding DNA: TGTGCCAGCAGTTTAGACGCGGGAACAAACGAGTTCTTC.

The chain links TRBV30 to TRBJ2-7; TRBD1 might be the D (5 bases). CDR3 length: 12 amino acids. Trimming removed 5 bases at V and 3 bases at J, with 11 bases between. The germline CDR1 and CDR2 sequences are GTSNPN and SVGIG (reference sequence). The CDR3 loop reads CAWDQGNYEQYF. The DNA for the CDR3 is TGTGCCTGGGATCAGGGTAACTACGAGCAGTACTTC.

The chain links TRBV23-1 to TRBJ2-5; 7 positions match TRBD1. TRBV23-1 belongs to the ORF category, with a function that is uncertain. V was clipped by 2 bases and J by 0 bases; unmatched bases: 3. The CDR3 loop spans 15 amino acids. The CDR3 nucleotides read TGCGCCAGCAGTCAAGACAGGGCCAACCAAGAGACCCAGTACTTC. This sequence encodes CASSQDRANQETQYF.

This sequence joins TRBV6-5 and TRBJ2-1; TRBD1 aligns across 8 bases. CDR1 MNHEY and CDR2 SVGAGI come from the germline V gene. V shed 0 bases, J shed 1 base, and the junction held 2 bases outside the gene matches. The CDR3 contains 16 residues. This CDR3 reads CASSYSQGASYNEQFF. In DNA, the CDR3 is TGTGCCAGCAGTTACTCGCAGGGGGCTTCCTACAATGAGCAGTTCTTC.

The J gene is TRBJ1-5, the V gene TRBV2, with D unclear. Trimming took 1 base from V and 0 from J, leaving 10 bases between them. Germline values: CDR1 SNHLY, CDR2 FYNNEI. The CDR3 runs 16 residues. CDR3 amino acids: CASSEGQFYSNQPQHF. Written as DNA, the CDR3 is TGTGCCAGCAGTGAAGGGCAGTTTTATAGCAATCAGCCCCAGCATTTT.

Concerning this clone itself: Sequence at one end of the junction differs from germline and may be a read error. The chain uses TRBV14 and TRBJ2-1; D might be TRBD2 (6 bases). Germline V gives CDR1 SGHDN, CDR2 FVKESK. This CDR3 contains 14 residues. In DNA, the CDR3 is TGTGCCAGCAGCCAAGATCCGCGGGATGATCCAACGGTCTTC. It codes for CASSQDPRDDPTVF.

This clone came up once. The chain joins TRBV5-6 to TRBJ2-5; D is possibly TRBD2 (7 bases). V gave up 1 base and J gave up 9 bases, with 22 bases separating them. The CDR3 is 16 residues long. Germline CDR1 and CDR2: SGHDT and YYEEEE. The DNA of the CDR3 is TGTGCCAGCAGCTTGTTCGGCGGAACAGGGAGGGGGGCCCAGTACTTC. The encoded protein is CASSLFGGTGRGAQYF.

The chain uses TRBV4-1 and TRBJ2-5; TRBD1 is a possible D gene (5 bases). CDR1 and CDR2 from the germline V gene are MGHRA and YSYEKL. V dropped 0 bases and J dropped 4 bases, with 12 bases sitting between them. This CDR3 region has 15 residues. The CDR3 nucleotides read TGCGCCAGCAGCCAAGAGGTTCGGCAGGGAGAGACCCAGTACTTC. This sequence encodes CASSQEVRQGETQYF.

This rearrangement joins TRBV7-6 to TRBJ1-2, with 7 bases lining up with TRBD1. Germline assignment: CDR1 SGHVS and CDR2 FNYEAQ. The CDR3 is made up of 18 amino acids. With V trimmed by 1 base and J by 0 bases, 11 bases remained unmatched. CDR3 coding DNA: TGTGCCAGCAGCTTAGAGAATTCGGGACAGATTCCTAACTATGGCTACACCTTC. This translates into CASSLENSGQIPNYGYTF.

This chain joins TRBV5-1 and TRBJ1-1; TRBD1 might be the D (5 bases). This CDR3 comprises 15 residues. In germline, CDR1 is SGHRS, CDR2 YFSETQ. V was pared by 5 bases and J by 2 bases, with 16 bases between. CDR3 DNA: TGCGCCAGCAGTAACGACAGACTCCCCAACACTGAAGCTTTCTTT. Translated: CASSNDRLPNTEAFF.